The 32 T cell receptor beta chains below were found in one sample sequenced in a study of T cells in Graves' hyperthyroidism and ophthalmopathy (dated by TCRdb to between 2018 and 2021). Libraries were prepared through multiplex PCR. TCRdb shows the sequencer as Illumina HiSeq 2000. Amplification of TCR beta CDR3 regions was carried out from RNA transcripts. The first round of RT-PCR for the TCR CDR3 was performed with the HTBI primer set and the Qiagen OneStep RT-PCR kit. TCRdb reworked the public reads: Q25 trimming with fastp, MiXCR clone assembly, productive beta chains retained. Every CDR3 protein is listed once, alongside the most common genes and DNA of its rows. For this sample there are 690,000 or so distinct CDR3 sequences; around a sixth appear just once. Over 15% of the sample lies in the top ten. The sample comprised blood. These receptors came from a woman between 45 and 60 years old with Graves' hyperthyroidism that later progressed to Graves' ophthalmopathy.

This chain connects TRBV4-2 to TRBJ1-5; D ambiguous. The germline gives CDR1 LGHNA, CDR2 YNFKEQ. The ends were cut back, 4 bases at V and 0 bases at J, with 13 bases in the middle. The CDR3 has 16 residues. For the CDR3, the DNA is TGTGCCAGCAGCCCAAGTTACGGGTTTAGCAATCAGCCCCAGCATTTT. Residues: CASSPSYGFSNQPQHF.

Here the CDR3 DNA reads TGCAGTGCGGGCAGGGGGCTATATACGCAGTATTTT. As protein: CSAGRGLYTQYF. The chain carries TRBV20-1 and TRBJ2-3; 8 bases fit TRBD1. With V trimmed by 6 bases and J by 7 bases, 6 bases remained unmatched. Germline values: CDR1 DFQATT, CDR2 SNEGSKA (reference sequence). CDR3 size: 12 residues.

V and J are TRBV24-1 and TRBJ2-5; possibly TRBD1 for D (6 bases). CDR1 KGHDR and CDR2 SFDVKD come from the germline V gene. The CDR3 is 15 residues long. The ends were cut back, 3 bases at V and 1 base at J, with 11 bases in the middle. CDR3 bases: TGTGCCACCAGTGATAGGACAGCCGTCCAAGAGACCCAGTACTTC. Amino acid sequence: CATSDRTAVQETQYF.

In this sample, this clonotype turned up a few times. The chain employs TRBV6-1 and TRBJ2-1; 9 bases line up with TRBD1. The CDR3 has 12 residues. V shed 5 bases and J 10 bases; nucleotides not matched to a gene: 3. The germline V gene encodes CDR1 MNHNS and CDR2 SASEGT. CDR3 nucleotide sequence: TGTGCCAGCAGTAAGGACAGGGGCGAGCAGTTCTTC. It codes for CASSKDRGEQFF.

Concerning this clonotype itself: A clone one base away is much larger, so this may be a read error. This chain links TRBV30 with TRBJ1-2; no clear D gene. Looked up from germline, CDR1 is GTSNPN and CDR2 is SVGIG (reference sequence). This CDR3 has 13 residues. CDR3 loop: CARSVPFDYGYTF. In DNA, the CDR3 is TGTGCCCGGAGTGTACCTTTCGACTATGGCTACACCTTC. Variable domain in full (rest from reference TRBV30 and TRBJ1-2): SQTIHQWPATLVQPVGSPLSLECTVEGTSNPNLYWYRQAAGRGLQLLFYSVGIGQISSEVPQNLSASRPQDRQFILSSKKLLLSDSGFYLCARSVPFDYGYTFGSGTRLTVV.

The chain joins TRBV19 to TRBJ1-6, with D perhaps matching TRBD1 (6 bases). The CDR3 has 15 amino acids. Germline V gene lookup returns CDR1 LNHDA and CDR2 SQIVND (reference sequence). The ends were cut back, 1 base at V and 5 bases at J, with 9 bases in the middle. As DNA, the CDR3 is TGTGCCAGTAGTATAGGAGGGGGTAATAATTCACCCCTCCACTTT. Its translation is CASSIGGGNNSPLHF.

This clonotype was counted ten times or more. The V call is TRBV6-1, the J call TRBJ1-1, with TRBD1 identical over 8 bases. Germline trimming cut 5 bases from V and 1 base from J; bases unmatched to any gene: 6. The CDR3 length is 15 residues. CDR1 and CDR2 from the germline V gene are MNHNS and SASEGT. The DNA of the CDR3 is TGTGCCAGCAGTTACCCCGGGACAGGGAACACTGAAGCTTTCTTT. It specifies CASSYPGTGNTEAFF.

This clonotype came up many times. This sequence joins TRBV7-2 and TRBJ2-7, with D perhaps given as TRBD1 or TRBD2 (5 bases each). The ends were cut back, 5 bases at V and 3 bases at J, with 23 bases in the middle. The CDR3 totals 17 residues. Germline CDR1 SGHTA, CDR2 FQGNSA. This CDR3 is CASSTPPNRDVSYEQYF. CDR3 DNA sequence: TGTGCCAGCAGCACCCCACCTAACCGGGACGTAAGCTACGAGCAGTACTTC.

This clonotype was counted a few times. The gene calls are TRBV7-6 and TRBJ2-3; possibly TRBD1 or TRBD2 for D (5 bases each). CDR3 length: 16 residues. CDR1 is SGHVS and CDR2 is FNYEAQ in the germline V gene. Trimming took 1 base from V and 6 from J, leaving 17 bases between them. The CDR3 is CASSLEVGARGDTQYF. CDR3 nucleotide sequence: TGTGCCAGCAGCTTAGAGGTCGGGGCCCGGGGCGATACGCAGTATTTT.

This clonotype came up a few times. The chain employs TRBV7-8 and TRBJ1-4; no clear D gene. Per the germline V gene, CDR1 is SGHVS and CDR2 is FQNEAQ. The CDR3 contains 14 residues. The ends were cut back, 3 bases at V and 5 bases at J, with 10 bases in the middle. CDR3 sequence (DNA): TGTGCCAGCAGCTTCCGGGAGAGGAATGAAAAACTGTTTTTT. Translation gives CASSFRERNEKLFF. The full variable domain, in which reference TRBV7-8 and TRBJ1-4 provide the parts outside the CDR3, is GAGVSQSPRYKVAKRGQDVALRCDPISGHVSLFWYQQALGQGPEFLTYFQNEAQLDKSGLPSDRFFAERPEGSVSTLKIQRTQQEDSAVYLCASSFRERNEKLFFGSGTQLSVL.

The chain uses TRBV3-1 and TRBJ2-5; maybe TRBD1 (6 bases). Between the trimmed V and J ends, which lost 4 bases and 1 base, there was a span of 13 bases. CDR3 length: 15 residues. Germline V gives CDR1 LGHDT, CDR2 YNNKEL (reference sequence). The CDR3 DNA reads TGTGCCAGCAGCCCCGCTAGAGGGGGCCAAGAGACCCAGTACTTC. It codes for CASSPARGGQETQYF.

This clonotype was observed a handful of times. This chain joins TRBV20-1 and TRBJ1-3; 7 bases map to TRBD1. This CDR3 contains 16 residues. Germline V lookup: CDR1 DFQATT, CDR2 SNEGSKA (reference sequence). Trimming took 8 bases from V and 4 from J; bases not matched to a gene: 17. CDR3 protein: CSTERGIQGVGNTIYF. The DNA for the CDR3 is TGCAGTACTGAAAGGGGAATCCAGGGGGTAGGAAACACCATATATTTT.

This clonotype turned up a few times. J is TRBJ2-2 and V is TRBV29-1; TRBD1 aligns across 7 bases. The CDR3 is made up of 16 amino acids. The germline CDR1 and CDR2 sequences are SQVTM and ANQGSEA. V shed 3 bases, J shed 0 bases, and the junction held 7 bases outside the gene matches. In DNA, the CDR3 is TGCAGCGTTGATCTCTCGGACAGGACGAACACCGGGGAGCTGTTTTTT. Amino acid sequence: CSVDLSDRTNTGELFF.

As concerns this clonotype: This may stem from a read error, because a much larger clone lies one nucleotide away. This chain joins TRBV12-3 or TRBV12-4 and TRBJ1-5, with unresolved D. Trimming removed 6 bases at V and 1 base at J, with 16 bases between. CDR3 length: 16 residues. The CDR3 here is CASSPGGEASNQPQHF. The DNA of the CDR3 is TGTGCCAGCAGCCCCGGCGGGGAGGCAAGCAATCAGCCCCAGCATTTT.

This clonotype has a count of ten or more. The chain's CDR3 is CASSLPGPYGYTF. CDR3 nucleotide sequence: TGTGCCAGCAGCTTGCCAGGCCCCTATGGCTACACCTTC. V and J are TRBV7-9 and TRBJ1-2; D not resolved. V was shortened by 3 bases and J by 4 bases, with 9 bases between the two germline ends. The CDR3 sequence is 13 residues long. Germline CDR1 SEHNR, CDR2 FQNEAQ (reference sequence).

In the case of this clonotype: At one of its ends the junction is not consistent with the germline gene, which may arise from a read error. The chain links TRBV18 to TRBJ1-2; 8 bases match TRBD1. Germline V gives CDR1 KGHSH, CDR2 LQKENI. The CDR3 extends over 20 amino acids. CDR3 nucleotides: TGTGCCAGCTCACCAGCTGGACGGACAGGGAGCACCACTTTGAACTATGGCTACGCCTTC. Amino acids: CASSPAGRTGSTTLNYGYAF.

This clonotype has only a few counts. V is TRBV5-6 and J is TRBJ2-4, with TRBD1 matching 11 bases. Germline V gives CDR1 SGHDT, CDR2 YYEEEE. The CDR3 is 16 amino acids. V lost 0 bases and J lost 4; bases outside the gene matches: 3. DNA for the CDR3: TGTGCCAGCAGCTTGGTCCGGGACAGGGGGAAAAACATTCAGTACTTC. It codes for CASSLVRDRGKNIQYF.

The V gene is TRBV5-6, the J gene TRBJ1-4, with D possibly matching TRBD1 (5 bases). The length of the CDR3 is 18 residues. Germline V gene lookup returns CDR1 SGHDT and CDR2 YYEEEE. The V end was cut by 0 bases, the J end by 5 bases, with 20 bases between. The CDR3 loop reads CASSLAVGHLSKNEKLFF. The DNA for the CDR3 is TGTGCCAGCAGCTTGGCCGTAGGACATCTCTCCAAAAATGAAAAACTGTTTTTT.

As to this clonotype: This may stem from a read error, because a much larger clone lies one nucleotide away. The CDR3 protein is CASSLGLAGVPRYNEQCF. The CDR3, as DNA: TGTGCCAGCAGTTTAGGACTAGCGGGGGTCCCCCGGTACAATGAGCAGTGCTTC. The chain recombines TRBV12-3 or TRBV12-4 with TRBJ2-1, with 12 bases identical to TRBD2. CDR3 length: 18 amino acids.

This clonotype was detected ten times or more. The genes are TRBV30 and TRBJ1-6, with D unresolved. The CDR3 spans 13 residues. CDR1 GTSNPN and CDR2 SVGIG come from the germline V gene (reference sequence). V lost 4 bases, J lost 4 bases, and 8 bases lay in between. CDR3 residues: CAWTESYNSPLHF. CDR3 DNA sequence: TGTGCCTGGACAGAGAGTTATAATTCACCCCTCCACTTT. Variable domain in full (rest from reference TRBV30 and TRBJ1-6): SQTIHQWPATLVQPVGSPLSLECTVEGTSNPNLYWYRQAAGRGLQLLFYSVGIGQISSEVPQNLSASRPQDRQFILSSKKLLLSDSGFYLCAWTESYNSPLHFGNGTRLTVT.

The sample holds many counts of this clonotype. This sequence joins TRBV7-2 and TRBJ1-2; the D gene is possibly TRBD1 (5 bases). Trimming shortened V by 2 bases and J by 5 bases, and 15 bases separated the two germline ends. The V gene's germline CDR1 is SGHTA and CDR2 FQGNSA. The CDR3 runs 15 residues. As DNA, the CDR3 is TGTGCCAGCAGCTTATCGAGCGACAGAGTTTATGGCTACACCTTC. As protein: CASSLSSDRVYGYTF.

This clonotype was detected only a few times. V and J are TRBV5-1 and TRBJ2-3; the match to TRBD2 covers 8 bases. Unmatched junction bases numbered 14, after V lost 4 bases and J lost 4 bases. The CDR3 has 17 amino acids. Germline CDR1 is SGHRS and CDR2 is YFSETQ. The CDR3 region has the DNA TGCGCCAGCAGCCCGGTGATTCGGGGGGGGGGCTCAGATACGCAGTATTTT. It encodes CASSPVIRGGGSDTQYF.

This clonotype was recorded many times. The chain uses TRBV2 and TRBJ1-2; no clear D. The CDR3 totals 13 residues. V was trimmed by 2 bases and J by 2 bases, leaving 6 bases between them. Germline loops: CDR1 SNHLY, CDR2 FYNNEI. The CDR3 region is CASSETLNYGYTF. The CDR3 DNA reads as TGTGCCAGCAGTGAAACCCTGAACTATGGCTACACCTTC.

The chain has TRBV6-2 or TRBV6-3 and TRBJ2-7, with 9 bases that match TRBD1. Trimming at V came to 2 bases and at J to 5 bases, leaving 7 bases not matched to a gene. The germline V gene encodes CDR1 MNHEY and CDR2 SVGEGT. CDR3 size: 15 residues. The CDR3: CASSYLRTGANEQYF. CDR3 nucleotide sequence: TGTGCCAGCAGTTACCTAAGGACAGGGGCAAACGAGCAGTACTTC.

The V call is TRBV24-1, the J call TRBJ2-1, with a tentative D call TRBD2 (5 bases). V was shortened by 3 bases and J by 0 bases, with 11 bases between the two germline ends. The CDR3 contains 16 residues. Germline V CDR1 and CDR2: KGHDR, SFDVKD. The CDR3 nucleotides read TGTGCCACCAGTGATGCTTCGGGGAGCTCCTACAATGAGCAGTTCTTC. It specifies CATSDASGSSYNEQFF.

This clonotype was picked up a small number of times. The chain links TRBV9 to TRBJ2-3, with 11 bases identical to TRBD2. The germline gives CDR1 SGDLS, CDR2 YYNGEE. The length of the CDR3 is 19 residues. Germline trimming cut 0 bases from V and 0 bases from J; bases unmatched to any gene: 9. The CDR3 spells CASSVVLLAGDLSTDTQYF. Written as DNA, the CDR3 is TGTGCCAGCAGCGTAGTGCTACTAGCGGGGGACCTTAGCACAGATACGCAGTATTTT. Based on the CDR3 plus reference TRBV9 and TRBJ2-3, the full variable domain is DSGVTQTPKHLITATGQRVTLRCSPRSGDLSVYWYQQSLDQGLQFLIQYYNGEERAKGNILERFSAQQFPDLHSELNLSSLELGDSALYFCASSVVLLAGDLSTDTQYFGPGTRLTVL.

The chain employs TRBV6-1 and TRBJ2-7; 7 nucleotides match TRBD1. Per the germline V gene, CDR1 is MNHNS and CDR2 is SASEGT. There are 15 residues in the CDR3. J was trimmed by 1 base and V by 3 bases; bases with no gene match: 6. Here the CDR3 reads CASSEAGTVSYEQYF. CDR3 nucleotides: TGTGCCAGCAGTGAGGCCGGGACAGTATCCTACGAGCAGTACTTC.

This clonotype was seen more than once but under ten times. The chain has TRBV18 and TRBJ1-2, with D possibly matching TRBD1 (6 bases). This CDR3 contains 15 residues. The germline CDR1 and CDR2 sequences are KGHSH and LQKENI. V lost 6 bases and J lost 0, with 14 bases in between. DNA of the CDR3: TGTGCCAGCTCCCTTGACAGGACGCCTAACTATGGCTACACCTTC. It yields the protein CASSLDRTPNYGYTF.

This clonotype was seen a few times. The chain is built from TRBV12-3 or TRBV12-4 and TRBJ2-7; 9 bases map to TRBD1. V shed 8 bases, J shed 0 bases, and the junction held 5 bases outside the gene matches. The CDR3 is 14 amino acids. The CDR3 sequence: CASSRQGVSYEQYF. As DNA, the CDR3 is TGTGCCAGCTCGAGACAGGGGGTCTCCTACGAGCAGTACTTC.

The chain has TRBV5-4 and TRBJ2-1; tentatively, D is TRBD1 or TRBD2 (5 bases each). With 7 bases removed from V and 0 bases from J, the gap between germline ends came to 20 bases. The V gene's germline CDR1 is SGHNT and CDR2 YYREEE (reference sequence). This CDR3 spans 17 amino acids. CDR3 DNA: TGTGCCAGCTTCCGGGACGGTCGGAAATACTCCTACAATGAGCAGTTCTTC. Protein product: CASFRDGRKYSYNEQFF. The whole variable domain, filled in from reference TRBV5-4 and TRBJ2-1, reads ETGVTQSPTHLIKTRGQQVTLRCSSQSGHNTVSWYQQALGQGPQFIFQYYREEENGRGNFPPRFSGLQFPNYSSELNVNALELDDSALYLCASFRDGRKYSYNEQFFGPGTRLTVL.

This clonotype was counted many times. Relative to the germline gene, one junction end is altered; a read error may explain this. This chain joins TRBV7-8 and TRBJ2-1; TRBD2 agrees at 7 bases. The V gene's germline CDR1 is SGHVS and CDR2 FQNEAQ. CDR3 length: 14 amino acids. CDR3 DNA: TGTGCCAGCAGGTTAGGACCCAGTAGCGGGGAGCAGTTCTTC. Residues: CASRLGPSSGEQFF.

This clonotype has only a few counts. The chain combines TRBV25-1 with TRBJ2-1, with TRBD2 matching over 14 bases. The CDR3 has 17 amino acids. V shed 0 bases, J shed 7 bases, and the junction held 5 bases outside the gene matches. Germline CDR1 is MGHDK and CDR2 is SYGVNS. CDR3 loop: CASSEYGGLAGVNEQFF. The CDR3 nucleotides are TGTGCCAGCAGTGAATATGGGGGACTAGCGGGGGTGAATGAGCAGTTCTTC.